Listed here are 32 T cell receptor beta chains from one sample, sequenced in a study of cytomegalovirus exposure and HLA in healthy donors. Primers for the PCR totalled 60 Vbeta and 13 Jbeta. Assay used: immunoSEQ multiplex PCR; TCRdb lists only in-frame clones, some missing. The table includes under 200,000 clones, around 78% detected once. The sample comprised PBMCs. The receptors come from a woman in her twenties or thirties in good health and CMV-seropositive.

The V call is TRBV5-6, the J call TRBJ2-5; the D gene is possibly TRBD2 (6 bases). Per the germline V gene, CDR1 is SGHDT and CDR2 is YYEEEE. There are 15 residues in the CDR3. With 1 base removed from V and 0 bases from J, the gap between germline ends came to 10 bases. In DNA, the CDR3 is TGTGCCAGCAGCTTGCCGCTAGCGAACCAAGAGACCCAGTACTTC. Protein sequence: CASSLPLANQETQYF. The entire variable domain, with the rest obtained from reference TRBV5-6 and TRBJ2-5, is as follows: DAGVTQSPTHLIKTRGQQVTLRCSPKSGHDTVSWYQQALGQGPQFIFQYYEEEERQRGNFPDRFSGHQFPNYSSELNVNALLLGDSALYLCASSLPLANQETQYFGPGTRLLVL.

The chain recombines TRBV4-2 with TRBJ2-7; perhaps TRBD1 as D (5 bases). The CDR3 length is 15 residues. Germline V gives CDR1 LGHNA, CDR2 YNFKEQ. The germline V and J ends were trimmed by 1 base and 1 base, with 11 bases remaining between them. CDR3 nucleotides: TGTGCCAGCAGCCAAGGGGCGACAGATTCCTACGAGCAGTACTTC. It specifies CASSQGATDSYEQYF.

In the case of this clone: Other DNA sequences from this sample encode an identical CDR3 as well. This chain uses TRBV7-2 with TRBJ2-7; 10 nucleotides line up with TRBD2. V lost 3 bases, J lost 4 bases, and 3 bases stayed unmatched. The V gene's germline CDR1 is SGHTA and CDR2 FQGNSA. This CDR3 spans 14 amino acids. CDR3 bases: TGTGCCAGCAGCTTCAGCGGGGGGGCTTACGAGCAGTACTTC. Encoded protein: CASSFSGGAYEQYF.

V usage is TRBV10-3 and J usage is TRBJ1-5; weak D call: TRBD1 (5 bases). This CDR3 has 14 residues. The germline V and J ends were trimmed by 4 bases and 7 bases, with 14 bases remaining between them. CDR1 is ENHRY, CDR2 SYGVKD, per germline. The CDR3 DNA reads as TGTGCCATCAGTGTAGTCGGCGGGGGACAGCCCCAGCATTTT. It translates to CAISVVGGGQPQHF.

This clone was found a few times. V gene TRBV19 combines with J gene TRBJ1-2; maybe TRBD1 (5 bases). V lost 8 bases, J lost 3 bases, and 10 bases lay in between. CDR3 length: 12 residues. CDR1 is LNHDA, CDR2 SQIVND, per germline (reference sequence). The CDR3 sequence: CASFGAYYGYTF. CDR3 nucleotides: TGTGCCAGTTTTGGGGCGTACTATGGCTACACCTTC. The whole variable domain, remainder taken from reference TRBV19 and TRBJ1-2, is DGGITQSPKYLFRKEGQNVTLSCEQNLNHDAMYWYRQDPGQGLRLIYYSQIVNDFQKGDIAEGYSVSREKKESFPLTVTSAQKNPTAFYLCASFGAYYGYTFGSGTRLTVV.

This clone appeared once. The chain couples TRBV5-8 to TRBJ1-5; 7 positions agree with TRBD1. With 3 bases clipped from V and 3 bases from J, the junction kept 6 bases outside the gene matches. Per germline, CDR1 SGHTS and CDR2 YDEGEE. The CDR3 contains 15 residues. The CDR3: CASSSGQVDNQPQHF. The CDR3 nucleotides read TGTGCCAGCAGCTCCGGACAGGTTGACAATCAGCCCCAGCATTTT.

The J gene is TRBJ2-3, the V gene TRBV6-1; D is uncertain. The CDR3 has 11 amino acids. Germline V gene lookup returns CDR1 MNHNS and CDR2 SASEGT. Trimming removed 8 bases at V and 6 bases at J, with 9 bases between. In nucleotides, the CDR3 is TGTGCCAGCTCGGTGGTCGATACGCAGTATTTT. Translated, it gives CASSVVDTQYF.

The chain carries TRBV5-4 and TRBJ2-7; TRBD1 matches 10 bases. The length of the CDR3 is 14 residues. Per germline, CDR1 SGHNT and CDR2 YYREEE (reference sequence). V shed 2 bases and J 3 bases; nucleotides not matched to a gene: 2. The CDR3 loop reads CASSFRDRGYEQYF. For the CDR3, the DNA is TGTGCCAGCAGCTTCCGGGACAGGGGCTACGAGCAGTACTTC.

The CDR3 region is CASSLISGETQYF. The CDR3 DNA reads TGTGCCAGCAGCTTGATCAGCGGGGAGACCCAGTACTTC. The chain has TRBV5-6 and TRBJ2-5, with D tentatively TRBD2 (6 bases). The CDR3 contains 13 residues. With 1 base removed from V and 5 bases from J, the gap between germline ends came to 9 bases. Germline CDR1 SGHDT, CDR2 YYEEEE. The full variable domain, rest sourced from reference TRBV5-6 and TRBJ2-5, is DAGVTQSPTHLIKTRGQQVTLRCSPKSGHDTVSWYQQALGQGPQFIFQYYEEEERQRGNFPDRFSGHQFPNYSSELNVNALLLGDSALYLCASSLISGETQYFGPGTRLLVL.

CDR3 residues: CASSLDRQTQYF. The CDR3 nucleotides read TGTGCCAGCAGCTTAGACAGACAGACCCAGTACTTC. The chain carries TRBV7-2 and TRBJ2-5; D not certain. Per the germline V gene, CDR1 is SGHTA and CDR2 is FQGNSA. The CDR3 sequence is 12 residues long. Trimming stripped 1 base from V and 6 bases from J, with 6 bases between.

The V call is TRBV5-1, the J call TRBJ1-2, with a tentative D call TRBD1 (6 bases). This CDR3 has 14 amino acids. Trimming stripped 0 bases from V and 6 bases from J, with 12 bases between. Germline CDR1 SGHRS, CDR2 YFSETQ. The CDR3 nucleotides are TGCGCCAGCAGCTTGGGGACAGTATCCCATGGCTACACCTTC. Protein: CASSLGTVSHGYTF. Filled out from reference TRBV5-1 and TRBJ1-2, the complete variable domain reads KAGVTQTPRYLIKTRGQQVTLSCSPISGHRSVSWYQQTPGQGLQFLFEYFSETQRNKGNFPGRFSGRQFSNSRSEMNVSTLELGDSALYLCASSLGTVSHGYTFGSGTRLTVV.

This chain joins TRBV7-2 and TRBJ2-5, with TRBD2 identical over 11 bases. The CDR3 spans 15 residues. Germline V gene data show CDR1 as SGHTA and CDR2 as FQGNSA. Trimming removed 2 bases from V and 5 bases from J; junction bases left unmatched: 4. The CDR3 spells CASSLLAGGRETQYF. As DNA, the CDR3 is TGTGCCAGCAGCTTACTAGCGGGGGGTAGGGAGACCCAGTACTTC.

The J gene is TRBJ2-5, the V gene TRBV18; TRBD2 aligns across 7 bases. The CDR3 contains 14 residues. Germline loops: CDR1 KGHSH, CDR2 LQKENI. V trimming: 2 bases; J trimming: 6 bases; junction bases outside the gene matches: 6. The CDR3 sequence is CASSPVAGTKTQYF. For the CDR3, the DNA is TGTGCCAGCTCACCAGTAGCGGGTACTAAGACCCAGTACTTC.

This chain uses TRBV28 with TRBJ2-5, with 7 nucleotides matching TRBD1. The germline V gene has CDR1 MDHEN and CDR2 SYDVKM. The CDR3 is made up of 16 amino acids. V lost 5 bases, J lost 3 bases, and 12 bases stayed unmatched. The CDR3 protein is CASSTPGQPGEETQYF. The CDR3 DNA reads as TGTGCCAGCAGTACCCCGGGACAGCCGGGCGAAGAGACCCAGTACTTC.

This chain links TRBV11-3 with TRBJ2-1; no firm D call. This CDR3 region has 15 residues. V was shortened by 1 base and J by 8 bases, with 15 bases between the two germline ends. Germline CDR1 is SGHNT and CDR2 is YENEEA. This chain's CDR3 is CASSLGVSPEDEQFF. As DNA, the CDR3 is TGTGCCAGCAGCTTAGGGGTTAGCCCTGAGGATGAGCAGTTCTTC.

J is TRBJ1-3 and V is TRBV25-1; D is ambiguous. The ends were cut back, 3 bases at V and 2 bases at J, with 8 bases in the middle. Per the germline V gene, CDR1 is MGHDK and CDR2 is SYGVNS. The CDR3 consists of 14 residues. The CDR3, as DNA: TGTGCCAGCAGTGACCGGGAGGCTGGAAACACCATATATTTT. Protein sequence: CASSDREAGNTIYF. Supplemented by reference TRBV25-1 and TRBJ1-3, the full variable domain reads EADIYQTPRYLVIGTGKKITLECSQTMGHDKMYWYQQDPGMELHLIHYSYGVNSTEKGDLSSESTVSRIRTEHFPLTLESARPSHTSQYLCASSDREAGNTIYFGEGSWLTVV.

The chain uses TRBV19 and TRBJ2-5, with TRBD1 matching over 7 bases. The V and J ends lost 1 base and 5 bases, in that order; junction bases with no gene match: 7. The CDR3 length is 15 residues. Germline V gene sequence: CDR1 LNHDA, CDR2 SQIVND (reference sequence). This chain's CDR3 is CASSIGQGLGETQYF. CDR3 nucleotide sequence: TGTGCCAGTAGTATAGGACAGGGCCTGGGTGAGACCCAGTACTTC. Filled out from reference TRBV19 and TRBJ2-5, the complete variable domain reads DGGITQSPKYLFRKEGQNVTLSCEQNLNHDAMYWYRQDPGQGLRLIYYSQIVNDFQKGDIAEGYSVSREKKESFPLTVTSAQKNPTAFYLCASSIGQGLGETQYFGPGTRLLVL.

DNA of the CDR3: TGTGCCAGCGCCTGGGACAGGGCTGGCGGCTACACCTTC. Translation: CASAWDRAGGYTF. V usage is TRBV27 and J usage is TRBJ1-2, with 9 bases that match TRBD1. J lost 8 bases, V lost 8 bases, and 9 bases had no gene match. Looked up from germline, CDR1 is MNHEY and CDR2 is SMNVEV (reference sequence). The CDR3 is 13 amino acids.

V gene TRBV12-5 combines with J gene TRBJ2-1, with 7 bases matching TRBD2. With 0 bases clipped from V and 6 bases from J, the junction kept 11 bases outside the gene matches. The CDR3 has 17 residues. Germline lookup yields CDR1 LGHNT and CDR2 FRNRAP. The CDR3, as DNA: TGTGCTAGTGGTTTGGTAATATCGGGGAGGGCCGCCAATGAGCAGTTCTTC. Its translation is CASGLVISGRAANEQFF.

In DNA, the CDR3 is TGTGCCAGCAGCCCACAGGGGAACACTGAAGCTTTCTTT. Translation: CASSPQGNTEAFF. The chain combines TRBV11-2 with TRBJ1-1, with a tentative D call TRBD1 (6 bases). The V gene's germline CDR1 is SGHAT and CDR2 FQNNGV. The CDR3 spans 13 residues. V gave up 5 bases and J gave up 1 base, with 8 bases separating them.

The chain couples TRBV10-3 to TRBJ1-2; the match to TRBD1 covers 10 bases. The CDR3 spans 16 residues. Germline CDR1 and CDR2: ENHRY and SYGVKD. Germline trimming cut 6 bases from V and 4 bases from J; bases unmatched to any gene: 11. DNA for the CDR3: TGTGCCATCAGAGGACAGGGGGACCCGGAGGGCTATGGCTACACCTTC. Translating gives CAIRGQGDPEGYGYTF.

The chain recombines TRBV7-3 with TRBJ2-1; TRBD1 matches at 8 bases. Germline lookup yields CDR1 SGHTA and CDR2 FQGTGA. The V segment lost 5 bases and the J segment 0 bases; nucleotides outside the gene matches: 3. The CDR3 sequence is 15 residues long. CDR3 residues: CASSLDRASYNEQFF. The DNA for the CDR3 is TGTGCCAGCAGCCTGGACAGGGCCTCCTACAATGAGCAGTTCTTC.

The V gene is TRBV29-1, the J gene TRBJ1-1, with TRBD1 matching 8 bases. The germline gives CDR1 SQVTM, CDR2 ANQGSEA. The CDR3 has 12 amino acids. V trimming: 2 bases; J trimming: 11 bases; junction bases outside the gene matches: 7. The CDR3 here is CSVEIQGARAFF. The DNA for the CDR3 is TGCAGCGTTGAAATCCAGGGGGCGAGGGCTTTCTTT.

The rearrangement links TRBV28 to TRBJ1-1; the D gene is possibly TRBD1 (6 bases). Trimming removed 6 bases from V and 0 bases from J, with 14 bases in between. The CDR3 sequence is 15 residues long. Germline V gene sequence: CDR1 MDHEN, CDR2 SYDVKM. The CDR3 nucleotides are TGTGCCAGCAGGAGACCGGGACAACTGAACACTGAAGCTTTCTTT. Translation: CASRRPGQLNTEAFF.

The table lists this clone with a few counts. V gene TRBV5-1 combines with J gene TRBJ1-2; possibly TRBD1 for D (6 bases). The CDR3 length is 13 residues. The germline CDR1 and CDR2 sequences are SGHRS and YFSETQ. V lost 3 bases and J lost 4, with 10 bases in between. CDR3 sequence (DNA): TGCGCCAGCAGCTCCGGACAGTCCTATGGCTACACCTTC. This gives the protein CASSSGQSYGYTF. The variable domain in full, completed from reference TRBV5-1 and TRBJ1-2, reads KAGVTQTPRYLIKTRGQQVTLSCSPISGHRSVSWYQQTPGQGLQFLFEYFSETQRNKGNFPGRFSGRQFSNSRSEMNVSTLELGDSALYLCASSSGQSYGYTFGSGTRLTVV.

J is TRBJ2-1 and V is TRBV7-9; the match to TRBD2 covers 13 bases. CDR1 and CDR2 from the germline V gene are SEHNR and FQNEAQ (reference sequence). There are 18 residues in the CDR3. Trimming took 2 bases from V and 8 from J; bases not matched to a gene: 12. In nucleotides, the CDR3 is TGTGCCAGCAGCTTAAAATCGGTACTAGCGGGAGGGTGGTATGAGCAGTTCTTC. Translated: CASSLKSVLAGGWYEQFF.

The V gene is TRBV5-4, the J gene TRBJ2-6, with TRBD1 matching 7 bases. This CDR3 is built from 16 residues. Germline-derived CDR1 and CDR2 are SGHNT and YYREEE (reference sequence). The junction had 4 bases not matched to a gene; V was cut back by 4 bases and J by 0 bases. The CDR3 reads CASSPGTDSGANVLTF. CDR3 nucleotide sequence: TGTGCCAGCAGCCCTGGGACAGACTCTGGGGCCAACGTCCTGACTTTC.

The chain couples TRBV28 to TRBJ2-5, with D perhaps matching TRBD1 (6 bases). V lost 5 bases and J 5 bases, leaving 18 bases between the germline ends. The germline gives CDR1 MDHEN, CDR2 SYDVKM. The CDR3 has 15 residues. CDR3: CASSARGGWGETQYF. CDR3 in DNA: TGTGCCAGCAGTGCCCGAGGGGGTTGGGGGGAGACCCAGTACTTC.

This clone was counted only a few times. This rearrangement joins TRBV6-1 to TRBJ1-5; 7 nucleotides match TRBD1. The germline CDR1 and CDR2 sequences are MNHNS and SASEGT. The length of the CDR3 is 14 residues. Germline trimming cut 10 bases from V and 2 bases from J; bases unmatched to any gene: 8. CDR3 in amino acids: CATRQGNGNQPQHF. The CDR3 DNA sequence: TGTGCCACCCGACAGGGAAATGGCAATCAGCCCCAGCATTTT.

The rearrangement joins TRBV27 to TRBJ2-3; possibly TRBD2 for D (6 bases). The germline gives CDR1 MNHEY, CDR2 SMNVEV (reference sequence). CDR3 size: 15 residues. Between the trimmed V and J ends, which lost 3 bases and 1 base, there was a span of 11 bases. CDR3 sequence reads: CASSFLREGTDTQYF. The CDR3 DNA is TGTGCCAGCAGTTTTCTGAGGGAGGGCACAGATACGCAGTATTTT.

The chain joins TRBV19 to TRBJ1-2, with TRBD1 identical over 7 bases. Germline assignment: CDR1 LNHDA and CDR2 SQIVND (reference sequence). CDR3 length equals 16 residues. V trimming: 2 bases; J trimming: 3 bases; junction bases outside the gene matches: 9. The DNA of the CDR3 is TGTGCCAGTAGTATATCTCAACTCGACAGGGACTATGGCTACACCTTC. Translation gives CASSISQLDRDYGYTF.

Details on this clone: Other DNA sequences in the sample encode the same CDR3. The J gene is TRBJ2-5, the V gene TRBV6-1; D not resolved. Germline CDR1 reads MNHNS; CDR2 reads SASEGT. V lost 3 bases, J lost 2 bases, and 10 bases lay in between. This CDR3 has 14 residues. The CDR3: CASSERRPQETQYF. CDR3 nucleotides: TGTGCCAGCAGTGAGAGGCGACCGCAAGAGACCCAGTACTTC.